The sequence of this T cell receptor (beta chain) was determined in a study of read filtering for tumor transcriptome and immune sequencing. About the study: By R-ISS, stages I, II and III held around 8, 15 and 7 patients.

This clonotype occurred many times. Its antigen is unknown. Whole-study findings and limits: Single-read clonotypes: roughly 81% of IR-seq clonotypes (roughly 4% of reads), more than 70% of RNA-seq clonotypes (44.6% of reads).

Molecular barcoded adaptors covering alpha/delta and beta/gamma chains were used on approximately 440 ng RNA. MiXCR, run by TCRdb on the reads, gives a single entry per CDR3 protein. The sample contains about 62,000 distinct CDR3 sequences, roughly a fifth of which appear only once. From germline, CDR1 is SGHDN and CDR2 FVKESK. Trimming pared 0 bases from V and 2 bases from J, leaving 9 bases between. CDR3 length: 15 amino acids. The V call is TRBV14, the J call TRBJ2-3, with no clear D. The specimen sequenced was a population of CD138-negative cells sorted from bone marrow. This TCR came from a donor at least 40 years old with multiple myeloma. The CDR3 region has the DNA TGTGCCAGCAGCCAAGATATGCCGGTCACAGATACGCAGTATTTT. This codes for CASSQDMPVTDTQYF.